This TCR beta chain comes out of a study of response to subunit inactivated influenza vaccine. TCRdb fed the RT-PCR reads into MiXCR, producing one record per CDR3 protein. The repertoire holds about 500,000 distinct CDR3 sequences, with about 15% as singletons. Sequenced here: CD4+ T cells sorted from PBMCs, sampled roughly 24 months after vaccination. The receptor's source is a man in his fifties or sixties who received an inactivated influenza vaccine.

As DNA, the CDR3 is TGCGCCAGCAGCCGACAGGAAAATCAGCCCCAGCATTTT. Residues: CASSRQENQPQHF. The chain carries TRBV4-1 and TRBJ1-5; tentatively, D is TRBD1 (6 bases). The CDR3 has 13 residues. Germline-derived CDR1 and CDR2 are MGHRA and YSYEKL. V was pared by 4 bases and J by 4 bases, with 8 bases between.